This T cell receptor beta chain was captured in a study of OX40 agonist ivuxolimab in advanced cancers. The overall study: Patients assigned to dose escalation were diagnosed with hepatocellular carcinoma, melanoma, renal cell or head and neck cancer.

Sequencing used immunoSEQ multiplex PCR; TCRdb keeps in-frame clones, though not all of them. Altogether some 95,000 clones are present, about 85% being singletons, with the ten largest covering approximately 4.2%. Per germline, CDR1 SGHDT and CDR2 YYEEEE. There are 13 residues in the CDR3. V was cut by 0 bases and J by 0 bases, with 4 bases left in between. This clonotype was obtained from an adult with an advanced solid tumor such as melanoma, head and neck, liver or kidney cancer. The chain links TRBV5-6 to TRBJ2-7; D gene unclear. The source material was CD4+ or CD8+ T cells sorted from blood, sampled in a trial of the OX40 agonist ivuxolimab. CDR3 sequence reads: CASSLGSSYEQYF. In DNA, the CDR3 is TGTGCCAGCAGCTTGGGCAGCTCCTACGAGCAGTACTTC.